The 5 T cell receptor beta chains below were found in one sample sequenced in a study of shared clonotypes between healthy human individuals. Some clones are missing from TCRdb's copy, which holds only in-frame ones; the method was immunoSEQ multiplex PCR. Among about 800,000 clones listed, roughly 96% were seen once. It was CD45RO-negative cells, positively selected for CCR7, that made up naive CD8 cells, with terminally differentiated effector memory CD45RA+ cells excluded. The specimen was naive CD8+ T cells sorted from blood. These receptors came from a man aged 30 to 39 in good health.

This chain's CDR3 is CASQTGGSSYEQYF. The CDR3 nucleotides read TGTGCCAGCCAGACAGGGGGTAGCTCCTACGAGCAGTACTTC. The rearrangement links TRBV27 to TRBJ2-7, with 9 nucleotides matching TRBD1. The germline CDR1 and CDR2 sequences are MNHEY and SMNVEV (reference sequence). The length of the CDR3 is 14 residues. V was clipped by 8 bases and J by 0 bases; unmatched bases: 5.

The V call is TRBV27, the J call TRBJ2-1, with 8 bases matching TRBD2. CDR1 and CDR2 from the germline V gene are MNHEY and SMNVEV (reference sequence). The trim removed 7 bases at V and 7 bases at J, leaving 18 bases unmatched. The CDR3 extends over 17 amino acids. The CDR3, as DNA: TGTGCCAGCATTGGATTTCGATGGGCGGGAGGAGGTAATGAGCAGTTCTTC. Translation gives CASIGFRWAGGGNEQFF.

The chain uses TRBV6-1 and TRBJ2-5, with D possibly TRBD2 on 6 matching bases. The germline V gene has CDR1 MNHNS and CDR2 SASEGT. The V end was cut by 3 bases, the J end by 5 bases, with 16 bases between. This CDR3 is built from 15 residues. The CDR3 reads CASSELTGEWETQYF. The DNA of the CDR3 is TGTGCCAGCAGTGAGTTGACGGGGGAGTGGGAGACCCAGTACTTC.

The gene calls are TRBV5-5 and TRBJ1-2; possible D gene TRBD1, 6 bases. Trimming pared 3 bases from V and 3 bases from J, leaving 15 bases between. Germline-derived CDR1 and CDR2 are SGHKS and YYEKEE (reference sequence). The CDR3 consists of 15 residues. CDR3 residues: CASSSPGGADYGYTF. The CDR3 coding sequence is TGTGCCAGCAGCTCCCCGGGGGGGGCCGACTATGGCTACACCTTC.

V usage is TRBV14 and J usage is TRBJ1-4; TRBD1 is a possible D gene (5 bases). CDR1 and CDR2 from the germline V gene are SGHDN and FVKESK. The CDR3 has 15 residues. V was pared by 0 bases and J by 8 bases, with 13 bases between. CDR3 residues: CASSQDQGYGEKLFF. CDR3 nucleotides: TGTGCCAGCAGCCAAGATCAGGGTTATGGCGAAAAACTGTTTTTT.